This entry lists 17 T cell receptor beta chains sequenced from one sample in a study of T cell changes during pregnancy in multiple sclerosis. Clones were sequenced by immunoSEQ multiplex PCR, and TCRdb holds only the in-frame ones, with some missing. The table records some 100,000 clones, 91% of them present only once. This specimen was peripheral blood, taken in the second trimester of pregnancy. These receptors were collected from a female donor with multiple sclerosis, enrolled in a pregnancy study.

V is TRBV6-1 and J is TRBJ1-1; D unclear. Trimming took 2 bases from V and 2 from J, leaving 15 bases between them. The CDR3 runs 16 residues. The germline CDR1 and CDR2 sequences are MNHNS and SASEGT. The CDR3 loop is CASSERPAGINTEAFF. The CDR3 DNA reads as TGTGCCAGCAGTGAAAGACCCGCGGGGATCAACACTGAAGCTTTCTTT.

CDR3 DNA sequence: TGTGCCAGCTCGCCGGGACAGGCCTTCTCTGGCTACACCTTC. This codes for CASSPGQAFSGYTF. The chain recombines TRBV18 with TRBJ1-2; 8 nucleotides align to TRBD1. Looked up from germline, CDR1 is KGHSH and CDR2 is LQKENI. This CDR3 contains 14 residues. Losses at the gene ends were 6 bases for V and 7 bases for J; bases not matched to a gene: 10.

The J gene is TRBJ2-1, the V gene TRBV5-1; 7 bases map to TRBD2. Trimming at V came to 4 bases and at J to 3 bases, leaving 10 bases not matched to a gene. The CDR3 runs 16 residues. CDR1 SGHRS and CDR2 YFSETQ come from the germline V gene. The CDR3 region is CASSPARGGSYNEQFF. The CDR3 DNA reads TGCGCCAGCAGCCCCGCAAGGGGCGGGAGCTACAATGAGCAGTTCTTC. Together with reference TRBV5-1 and TRBJ2-1, the CDR3 gives the full variable domain: KAGVTQTPRYLIKTRGQQVTLSCSPISGHRSVSWYQQTPGQGLQFLFEYFSETQRNKGNFPGRFSGRQFSNSRSEMNVSTLELGDSALYLCASSPARGGSYNEQFFGPGTRLTVL.

The rearrangement uses TRBV19 and TRBJ1-1; D remains ambiguous. Deletions cut 2 bases from V and 7 bases from J, with 8 bases between. This CDR3 is 12 amino acids long. Germline loops: CDR1 LNHDA, CDR2 SQIVND (reference sequence). CDR3 sequence: CASSITRGEAFF. CDR3 DNA: TGTGCCAGTAGTATAACTCGAGGTGAAGCTTTCTTT. Together with reference TRBV19 and TRBJ1-1, the CDR3 gives the full variable domain: DGGITQSPKYLFRKEGQNVTLSCEQNLNHDAMYWYRQDPGQGLRLIYYSQIVNDFQKGDIAEGYSVSREKKESFPLTVTSAQKNPTAFYLCASSITRGEAFFGQGTRLTVV.

The genes are TRBV18 and TRBJ1-5; D perhaps matches TRBD1 (6 bases). The CDR3 is made up of 13 amino acids. V was clipped by 5 bases and J by 8 bases, with 13 bases between them. Per germline, CDR1 KGHSH and CDR2 LQKENI. Here the CDR3 reads CASSSNRDKPQHF. The CDR3 DNA reads TGTGCCAGCTCATCGAACAGGGATAAGCCCCAGCATTTT.

V usage is TRBV6-1 and J usage is TRBJ2-1; D may be TRBD2 (6 bases). CDR1 and CDR2 (germline): MNHNS, SASEGT. The CDR3 has 16 residues. V was trimmed by 4 bases and J by 1 base, leaving 14 bases between them. CDR3 DNA sequence: TGTGCCAGCAGTGGCCTCGGGGCGGGGTCCTACAATGAGCAGTTCTTC. Amino acid sequence: CASSGLGAGSYNEQFF.

The CDR3 loop reads CASSRTSGSSSEQYF. The CDR3 bases are TGTGCCAGTAGTCGGACTAGCGGCTCAAGTTCCGAGCAGTACTTC. The V and J genes are TRBV19 and TRBJ2-7; 10 bases line up with TRBD2. This CDR3 has 15 amino acids. Germline assignment: CDR1 LNHDA and CDR2 SQIVND (reference sequence). Trimming took 5 bases from V and 6 from J; bases not matched to a gene: 10.

The chain combines TRBV19 with TRBJ2-7; 11 nucleotides agree with TRBD2. J gave up 0 bases and V 6 bases, and 19 bases lay outside the gene matches. Germline loops: CDR1 LNHDA, CDR2 SQIVND (reference sequence). The CDR3 extends over 20 amino acids. The CDR3 region has the DNA TGTGCCAGTAGCCGCTGGATACCGGGGACTAGCGGACTTAGCTCCTACGAGCAGTACTTC. Translation: CASSRWIPGTSGLSSYEQYF.

The V gene is TRBV5-1, the J gene TRBJ2-1, with 16 positions matching TRBD2. V dropped 3 bases and J dropped 5; count of bases not matched to a gene: 5. This CDR3 has 17 amino acids. Germline V CDR1 and CDR2: SGHRS, YFSETQ. The DNA of the CDR3 is TGCGCCAGCAGCTGGGGACTAGCGGGAGGGCGTAACAATGAGCAGTTCTTC. Its translation: CASSWGLAGGRNNEQFF.

This rearrangement joins TRBV5-8 to TRBJ1-5; TRBD1 might be the D (6 bases). Per the germline V gene, CDR1 is SGHTS and CDR2 is YDEGEE. V dropped 6 bases and J dropped 0 bases, with 7 bases sitting between them. This CDR3 is built from 13 residues. The CDR3 region is CASTGDSNQPQHF. DNA of the CDR3: TGTGCCAGCACAGGGGATAGCAATCAGCCCCAGCATTTT.

The chain couples TRBV5-5 to TRBJ2-7, with D perhaps matching TRBD2 (6 bases). CDR1 is SGHKS, CDR2 YYEKEE, per germline (reference sequence). With 0 bases removed from V and 1 base from J, the gap between germline ends came to 8 bases. The CDR3 consists of 14 residues. The CDR3 here is CASSLVSGSYEQYF. The DNA of the CDR3 is TGTGCCAGCAGCTTGGTAAGCGGGTCCTACGAGCAGTACTTC.

This sequence joins TRBV6-1 and TRBJ2-3; 15 bases map to TRBD2. Germline assignment: CDR1 MNHNS and CDR2 SASEGT. V lost 6 bases, J lost 3 bases, and 10 bases stayed unmatched. This CDR3 spans 18 amino acids. CDR3 residues: CASREPGLAGGLTDTQYF. The CDR3 DNA reads as TGTGCCAGCAGGGAACCGGGACTAGCGGGAGGATTGACAGATACGCAGTATTTT.

V is TRBV2 and J is TRBJ1-2, with D possibly TRBD1 on 6 matching bases. This CDR3 has 13 residues. Between the trimmed V and J ends, which lost 4 bases and 4 bases, there was a span of 10 bases. In germline, CDR1 is SNHLY, CDR2 FYNNEI. The CDR3 here is CASSVSDSYGYTF. CDR3 nucleotide sequence: TGTGCCAGCAGTGTATCGGACAGCTATGGCTACACCTTC.

This clone occurred once. V and J are TRBV29-1 and TRBJ1-2, with 7 bases lining up with TRBD1. The germline V gene encodes CDR1 SQVTM and CDR2 ANQGSEA. The ends lost 4 bases at V and 4 bases at J; junction bases unmatched: 6. This CDR3 comprises 13 residues. CDR3 amino acids: CSVGTGSSYGYTF. CDR3 DNA: TGCAGCGTTGGGACAGGATCCAGCTATGGCTACACCTTC.

This rearrangement joins TRBV5-6 to TRBJ2-7; a weak D match, TRBD2 (6 bases). CDR1 is SGHDT, CDR2 YYEEEE, per germline. The CDR3 has 14 amino acids. V lost 4 bases, J lost 5 bases, and 16 bases lay in between. The CDR3 is CASSRETYSNEQYF. The CDR3 DNA sequence: TGTGCCAGCAGCCGGGAGACGTATTCCAACGAGCAGTACTTC.

J is TRBJ2-5 and V is TRBV10-3; D is possibly TRBD2 (7 bases). There are 16 residues in the CDR3. V was shortened by 0 bases and J by 1 base, with 12 bases between the two germline ends. Looked up from germline, CDR1 is ENHRY and CDR2 is SYGVKD. DNA for the CDR3: TGTGCCATCAGTGAGTCGACGGGGGGCTTCCAAGAGACCCAGTACTTC. This encodes CAISESTGGFQETQYF.

This chain joins TRBV7-6 and TRBJ1-5; a weak D match, TRBD1 (6 bases). In germline, CDR1 is SGHVS, CDR2 FNYEAQ. This CDR3 has 14 residues. The germline V and J ends were trimmed by 1 base and 5 bases, with 9 bases remaining between them. This chain's CDR3 is CASSLGGGDQPQHF. In DNA form, the CDR3 reads TGTGCCAGCAGCTTAGGGGGGGGCGATCAGCCCCAGCATTTT.